Following are 25 T cell receptor beta chains from one sample sequenced in a study of blood T cell repertoires in COVID-19. The table came from immunoSEQ multiplex PCR; TCRdb's copy has only in-frame clones and leaves some out. The sample carries approximately 51,000 clones, 70% to 85% recorded once. Sequencing used peripheral blood. Every receptor here comes from a human donor in a cohort sampled during active COVID-19.

The J gene is TRBJ2-3, the V gene TRBV7-9; possibly TRBD1 for D (6 bases). Trimming took off 6 bases at V and 1 base at J, with 14 bases between the two ends. Germline V gene sequence: CDR1 SEHNR, CDR2 FQNEAQ (reference sequence). The CDR3 has 15 residues. CDR3 in amino acids: CASSLQGSRTDTQYF. As DNA, the CDR3 is TGTGCCAGCAGTCTCCAGGGGTCCCGCACAGATACGCAGTATTTT.

The chain couples TRBV7-2 to TRBJ2-1; 10 bases line up with TRBD2. The germline V gene has CDR1 SGHTA and CDR2 FQGNSA. The CDR3 runs 15 residues. Unmatched junction bases numbered 4, after V lost 2 bases and J lost 6 bases. The DNA of the CDR3 is TGTGCCAGCAGCTTACTAGCGGGAGCCCCCAATGAGCAGTTCTTC. Translation gives CASSLLAGAPNEQFF.

The chain carries TRBV9 and TRBJ2-2; D perhaps matches TRBD1 (5 bases). The germline V gene has CDR1 SGDLS and CDR2 YYNGEE. This CDR3 is built from 15 residues. V was pared by 6 bases and J by 2 bases, with 14 bases between. Here the CDR3 DNA reads TGTGCCAGCAAGGTCACAGGCGATAACACCGGGGAGCTGTTTTTT. This translates into CASKVTGDNTGELFF.

The rearrangement uses TRBV9 and TRBJ2-5; the match to TRBD2 covers 8 bases. CDR3 length: 17 residues. After removal of 2 bases from V and 0 bases from J, the junction contained 9 bases not matched to a gene. Germline lookup yields CDR1 SGDLS and CDR2 YYNGEE. The CDR3 loop reads CASSVPAGDPYQETQYF. DNA of the CDR3: TGTGCCAGCAGCGTGCCAGCGGGGGACCCGTACCAAGAGACCCAGTACTTC.

The chain employs TRBV11-2 and TRBJ1-6, with 9 nucleotides matching TRBD1. CDR1 is SGHAT and CDR2 is FQNNGV in the germline V gene. CDR3 length: 15 residues. The ends lost 5 bases at V and 7 bases at J; junction bases unmatched: 6. The CDR3 coding sequence is TGTGCCAGCAGCAATCGGACAGGGGAGAATTCACCCCTCCACTTT. It yields the protein CASSNRTGENSPLHF.

The chain links TRBV7-2 to TRBJ2-7, with TRBD1 matching 7 bases. Trimming removed 5 bases from V and 6 bases from J; junction bases left unmatched: 4. CDR3 length equals 12 residues. CDR1 is SGHTA, CDR2 FQGNSA, per germline. Here the CDR3 reads CASSRNRGEQYF. The CDR3 DNA reads TGTGCCAGCAGCCGGAACAGGGGCGAGCAGTACTTC.

This clone occurred once. The chain is built from TRBV15 and TRBJ1-2; 11 positions match TRBD1. Germline trimming cut 5 bases from V and 6 bases from J; bases unmatched to any gene: 5. This CDR3 contains 14 residues. The germline CDR1 and CDR2 sequences are LNHNV and YYDKDF (reference sequence). The CDR3 DNA sequence: TGTGCCACCAGCGCCCGGGACAGGGGGGATGGCTACACCTTC. Translation gives CATSARDRGDGYTF. The whole variable domain, filled in from reference TRBV15 and TRBJ1-2, reads DAMVIQNPRYQVTQFGKPVTLSCSQTLNHNVMYWYQQKSSQAPKLLFHYYDKDFNNEADTPDNFQSRRPNTSFCFLDIRSPGLGDTAMYLCATSARDRGDGYTFGSGTRLTVV.

The V and J genes are TRBV5-1 and TRBJ1-4; possible D gene TRBD1, 5 bases. Trimming stripped 0 bases from V and 3 bases from J, with 9 bases between. The CDR3 length is 15 residues. CDR1 is SGHRS, CDR2 YFSETQ, per germline. CDR3 amino acids: CASSLDGGANEKLFF. For the CDR3, the DNA is TGCGCCAGCAGCTTGGACGGGGGAGCTAATGAAAAACTGTTTTTT.

The rearrangement links TRBV9 to TRBJ2-1, with 9 nucleotides matching TRBD1. This CDR3 contains 14 residues. V lost 3 bases and J lost 6; bases outside the gene matches: 4. Germline CDR1 and CDR2: SGDLS and YYNGEE. Written as DNA, the CDR3 is TGTGCCAGCAGCGAGCGGGACAGGGCCAATGAGCAGTTCTTC. This encodes CASSERDRANEQFF.

This chain connects TRBV9 to TRBJ1-2; no firm D call. The V gene's germline CDR1 is SGDLS and CDR2 YYNGEE. This CDR3 comprises 13 residues. V was trimmed by 4 bases and J by 7 bases, leaving 14 bases between them. The CDR3 nucleotides read TGTGCCAGCAGCCAGACTTTTGAGGGTGGCTACACCTTC. Translating gives CASSQTFEGGYTF.

DNA of the CDR3: TGTTCCACCCAGACAGGATCCTCCTACGAGCAGTACTTC. This translates into CSTQTGSSYEQYF. The chain combines TRBV2 with TRBJ2-7; possible D gene TRBD1, 6 bases. Germline V lookup: CDR1 SNHLY, CDR2 FYNNEI. This CDR3 has 13 residues.

V is TRBV6-5 and J is TRBJ2-1; 12 bases agree with TRBD2. The length of the CDR3 is 14 residues. V lost 10 bases and J lost 10; bases outside the gene matches: 11. The V gene's germline CDR1 is MNHEY and CDR2 SVGAGI. The CDR3 DNA is TGTGCCACCCAAACTAGCGGGGGGCTGAGAGAGCAGTTCTTC. It encodes CATQTSGGLREQFF.

This clone showed up just once. The chain carries TRBV12-3 or TRBV12-4 and TRBJ1-5, with D possibly being TRBD1 (6 bases). V lost 6 bases, J lost 7 bases, and 13 bases lay in between. CDR3 length: 13 amino acids. CDR3 DNA sequence: TGTGCCAGCAGGCGGGGGCTTGGGCAGCCCCAGCATTTT. Amino acids: CASRRGLGQPQHF.

The V and J genes are TRBV6-2 or TRBV6-3 and TRBJ1-6, with 7 bases matching TRBD1. V lost 5 bases and J lost 9; bases outside the gene matches: 10. The CDR3 runs 15 residues. Germline CDR1 reads MNHEY; CDR2 reads SVGEGT. CDR3 sequence (DNA): TGTGCCAGCAGTCCCCTCGACAGGGTCAGTTCACCCCTCCACTTT. Protein: CASSPLDRVSSPLHF.

This clone has more than one count but fewer than ten. This chain uses TRBV4-1 with TRBJ2-7, with 12 nucleotides matching TRBD2. Germline CDR1 is MGHRA and CDR2 is YSYEKL. The CDR3 has 17 amino acids. The V and J ends lost 0 bases and 6 bases, in that order; junction bases with no gene match: 9. The CDR3 DNA reads as TGCGCCAGCAGCCAAGAGGCCCTAGCGGGGGGGCTTGGCGAGCAGTACTTC. As protein: CASSQEALAGGLGEQYF.

CDR3 region: CSVTQGAAEAFF. The CDR3 coding sequence is TGCAGCGTCACTCAGGGGGCCGCTGAAGCTTTCTTT. The gene calls are TRBV29-1 and TRBJ1-1, with TRBD1 matching 8 bases. Trimming at V came to 6 bases and at J to 6 bases, leaving 6 bases not matched to a gene. This CDR3 is 12 amino acids long. The germline gives CDR1 SQVTM, CDR2 ANQGSEA.

The CDR3 spells CASCKGSTDTQYF. For the CDR3, the DNA is TGTGCCAGCTGTAAGGGGAGCACAGATACGCAGTATTTT. The chain combines TRBV9 with TRBJ2-3, with a weak D call TRBD1 (5 bases). The CDR3 sequence is 13 residues long. Looked up from germline, CDR1 is SGDLS and CDR2 is YYNGEE. V was pared by 7 bases and J by 0 bases, with 9 bases between.

The chain links TRBV4-1 to TRBJ1-5; TRBD1 matches 7 bases. With 0 bases clipped from V and 7 bases from J, the junction kept 12 bases outside the gene matches. Germline CDR1 is MGHRA and CDR2 is YSYEKL. CDR3 size: 17 residues. The CDR3 region is CASSQDGGRQGRQPQHF. The CDR3 nucleotides are TGCGCCAGCAGCCAAGATGGGGGAAGACAGGGTAGGCAGCCCCAGCATTTT.

The rearrangement uses TRBV6-1 and TRBJ2-2; D may be TRBD1 (5 bases). Germline V gives CDR1 MNHNS, CDR2 SASEGT. Between the trimmed V and J ends, which lost 3 bases and 3 bases, there was a span of 14 bases. The CDR3 is 16 residues long. CDR3 loop: CASSETPRADTGELFF. For the CDR3, the DNA is TGTGCCAGCAGTGAGACCCCCAGGGCCGACACCGGGGAGCTGTTTTTT.

About this clone: The same CDR3 also results from other DNA sequences found in this sample. The chain has TRBV7-3 and TRBJ2-1; 11 bases are shared with TRBD2. This CDR3 spans 15 amino acids. The J segment lost 2 bases and the V segment lost 3 bases, leaving 0 bases of the junction unmatched. CDR1 and CDR2 (germline): SGHTA, FQGTGA. In nucleotides, the CDR3 is TGTGCCAGCAGCTTTAGCGGGGGGGCCTACAATGAGCAGTTCTTC. Protein: CASSFSGGAYNEQFF.

The chain links TRBV5-1 to TRBJ2-1, with 7 bases fitting TRBD2. Germline lookup yields CDR1 SGHRS and CDR2 YFSETQ. This CDR3 has 15 residues. With V trimmed by 3 bases and J by 6 bases, 9 bases remained unmatched. CDR3 in amino acids: CASSSGGAQANEQFF. CDR3 bases: TGCGCCAGCAGCTCGGGGGGAGCTCAGGCCAATGAGCAGTTCTTC.

The J gene is TRBJ1-2, the V gene TRBV2; the match to TRBD1 covers 8 bases. V was clipped by 7 bases and J by 8 bases; unmatched bases: 9. The CDR3 has 13 amino acids. Germline CDR1 SNHLY, CDR2 FYNNEI. The CDR3 region is CASKDQGASGYTF. Here the CDR3 DNA reads TGTGCCAGCAAGGACCAGGGGGCGAGCGGCTACACCTTC.

The chain uses TRBV7-9 and TRBJ1-5, with a weak D call TRBD1 (5 bases). Germline V lookup: CDR1 SEHNR, CDR2 FQNEAQ (reference sequence). CDR3 length equals 14 residues. V lost 2 bases to trimming and J lost 4 bases, with 9 bases between them. CDR3 DNA sequence: TGTGCCAGCAGCTTAACAGGAAGTAATCAGCCCCAGCATTTT. Its protein is CASSLTGSNQPQHF.

The chain recombines TRBV7-2 with TRBJ1-1, with D maybe TRBD1 (5 bases). The V gene's germline CDR1 is SGHTA and CDR2 FQGNSA. CDR3 length: 13 residues. The V and J ends lost 8 bases and 4 bases respectively, with 14 bases between them. CDR3: CASGPFGGTEAFF. CDR3 bases: TGTGCCAGCGGACCTTTCGGGGGCACTGAAGCTTTCTTT.

CDR3 in DNA: TGTGCCAGCAGCGCTAGGAGGAGGCCAAGGGGGGAGCTGTTTTTT. It is translated as CASSARRRPRGELFF. This chain connects TRBV5-6 to TRBJ2-2; TRBD2 might be the D (5 bases). The V gene lost 4 bases and the J gene lost 8 bases, with 18 bases spanning the gap. The CDR3 loop spans 15 amino acids. Germline CDR1 SGHDT, CDR2 YYEEEE.